The 18 T cell receptor beta chains presented below share a single source sample, sequenced in a study of T cell repertoires in ileal Crohn's disease. Here immunoSEQ multiplex PCR was the method, and the copy in TCRdb shows in-frame clones only, minus some. The sample has about 6,600 clones, approximately 80% seen once. Time point of the sample: inflamed ileum from the surgical specimen. Material for sequencing was ileal tissue. Receptors originate from an adult with Crohn's disease.

The chain carries TRBV19 and TRBJ1-1; 8 nucleotides line up with TRBD1. The V gene end was trimmed by 4 bases and the J gene end by 6 bases; junction bases not matched to a gene: 7. Looked up from germline, CDR1 is LNHDA and CDR2 is SQIVND (reference sequence). There are 14 residues in the CDR3. CDR3 protein: CASSKQGDLPEAFF. The CDR3 region has the DNA TGTGCCAGTAGTAAACAGGGGGACCTCCCTGAAGCTTTCTTT.

This clone is a singleton in its sample. The DNA of the CDR3 is TGTGCCAGCAGCTACGGCGGGGGAGATAGCTACACTGAAGCTTTCTTT. It codes for CASSYGGGDSYTEAFF. The rearrangement joins TRBV5-8 to TRBJ1-1; possibly TRBD1 for D (5 bases). The CDR3 loop spans 16 amino acids. Germline assignment: CDR1 SGHTS and CDR2 YDEGEE. V dropped 3 bases and J dropped 3 bases, with 18 bases sitting between them.

The chain links TRBV9 to TRBJ2-3; TRBD2 might be the D (7 bases). Germline V gene sequence: CDR1 SGDLS, CDR2 YYNGEE. The CDR3 length is 15 residues. The V gene lost 0 bases and the J gene lost 2 bases, with 10 bases spanning the gap. The CDR3 here is CASSVEGGSTDTQYF. Here the CDR3 DNA reads TGTGCCAGCAGCGTAGAGGGGGGGTCCACAGATACGCAGTATTTT.

This rearrangement joins TRBV28 to TRBJ2-7, with D unresolved. V dropped 2 bases and J dropped 0 bases, with 8 bases sitting between them. The CDR3 spans 14 residues. CDR1 and CDR2 from the germline V gene are MDHEN and SYDVKM. DNA of the CDR3: TGTGCCAGCAGTTTAGTTGGCGGCTCCTACGAGCAGTACTTC. Translating gives CASSLVGGSYEQYF.

The chain is built from TRBV6-1 and TRBJ2-7; perhaps D is TRBD1 or TRBD2 (6 bases each). Germline-derived CDR1 and CDR2 are MNHNS and SASEGT. CDR3 size: 14 residues. V dropped 6 bases and J dropped 2 bases, with 14 bases sitting between them. The chain's CDR3 is CASREGHRAYEQYF. The CDR3 DNA is TGTGCCAGCAGGGAGGGACACCGAGCCTACGAGCAGTACTTC.

The genes are TRBV7-2 and TRBJ2-1, with TRBD2 identical over 7 bases. Germline V CDR1 and CDR2: SGHTA, FQGNSA. The V and J ends lost 4 bases and 2 bases, in that order; junction bases with no gene match: 5. This CDR3 contains 15 residues. CDR3: CASSSRRGTYNEQFF. CDR3 bases: TGTGCCAGCAGCTCGCGGCGGGGGACCTACAATGAGCAGTTCTTC.

This clone was detected only once. The chain employs TRBV9 and TRBJ1-6; unclear D gene. Germline V gene lookup returns CDR1 SGDLS and CDR2 YYNGEE. The CDR3 length is 15 residues. V shed 0 bases and J shed 7 bases, with 11 bases lying between them. The CDR3 loop reads CASSVAQSGNSPLHF. In DNA, the CDR3 is TGTGCCAGCAGCGTAGCTCAATCCGGCAATTCACCCCTCCACTTT.

The J gene is TRBJ2-7, the V gene TRBV6-5; TRBD1 matches 8 bases. CDR1 is MNHEY, CDR2 SVGAGI, per germline. The CDR3 consists of 12 residues. V dropped 5 bases and J dropped 6; count of bases not matched to a gene: 3. The CDR3 nucleotides are TGTGCCAGCAGTACCGACAGGGGCGAGCAGTACTTC. Its protein is CASSTDRGEQYF.

The chain recombines TRBV2 with TRBJ2-1; possible D gene TRBD1, 6 bases. The germline V gene encodes CDR1 SNHLY and CDR2 FYNNEI. The CDR3 is 12 residues long. Trimming took off 8 bases at V and 6 bases at J, with 11 bases between the two ends. In nucleotides, the CDR3 is TGTGCCAGCCGGACAGAACTCAATGAGCAGTTCTTC. Encoded protein: CASRTELNEQFF.

The V call is TRBV30, the J call TRBJ1-1, with a weak D call TRBD1 (6 bases). CDR3 length: 12 amino acids. Trimming stripped 3 bases from V and 8 bases from J, with 13 bases between. From germline, CDR1 is GTSNPN and CDR2 SVGIG (reference sequence). This CDR3 reads CAWRGGATEAFF. The CDR3 bases are TGTGCCTGGAGGGGGGGGGCCACAGAAGCTTTCTTT.

V usage is TRBV4-1 and J usage is TRBJ1-1, with unresolved D. Deletions cut 1 base from V and 7 bases from J, with 10 bases between. This CDR3 is built from 13 residues. Germline-derived CDR1 and CDR2 are MGHRA and YSYEKL. The CDR3 DNA follows: TGCGCCAGCAGCCAAGTTTCTAGGGTTGAAGCTTTCTTT. Its translation is CASSQVSRVEAFF.

The V gene is TRBV6-1, the J gene TRBJ1-1, with D unclear. The CDR3 length is 14 residues. CDR1 and CDR2 (germline): MNHNS, SASEGT. Trimming removed 4 bases from V and 0 bases from J, with 9 bases in between. CDR3 in amino acids: CASSVAGMNTEAFF. For the CDR3, the DNA is TGTGCCAGCAGTGTCGCCGGCATGAACACTGAAGCTTTCTTT.

The V gene is TRBV11-3, the J gene TRBJ1-2, with D unclear. Trimming cost V 4 bases and J 2 bases, with 8 bases left between them. This CDR3 has 13 residues. Germline-derived CDR1 and CDR2 are SGHNT and YENEEA. The CDR3 reads CASSSGRNYGYTF. The CDR3 DNA follows: TGTGCCAGCAGCTCCGGACGGAACTATGGCTACACCTTC.

The chain has TRBV7-6 and TRBJ1-2; 8 nucleotides agree with TRBD1. Trimming took 6 bases from V and 4 from J; bases not matched to a gene: 7. This CDR3 has 14 residues. Germline V gene sequence: CDR1 SGHVS, CDR2 FNYEAQ. The CDR3 coding sequence is TGTGCCAGCAGACCTGGGACAGGTACCTATGGCTACACCTTC. Its protein product is CASRPGTGTYGYTF. The full variable domain, its missing parts supplied by reference TRBV7-6 and TRBJ1-2, is GAGVSQSPRYKVTKRGQDVALRCDPISGHVSLYWYRQALGQGPEFLTYFNYEAQQDKSGLPNDRFSAERPEGSISTLTIQRTEQRDSAMYRCASRPGTGTYGYTFGSGTRLTVV.

This clone was seen just once. This chain uses TRBV4-2 with TRBJ1-3, with D tentatively TRBD1 (5 bases). CDR1 is LGHNA and CDR2 is YNFKEQ in the germline V gene. The CDR3 extends over 17 amino acids. V was pared by 0 bases and J by 0 bases, with 12 bases between. In DNA form, the CDR3 reads TGTGCCAGCAGCCAAGAGGTTTGGCAGGGCTCTGGAAACACCATATATTTT. It encodes CASSQEVWQGSGNTIYF.

V is TRBV6-6 and J is TRBJ1-3; D is undetermined. The CDR3 length is 15 residues. Trimming removed 5 bases from V and 0 bases from J, with 11 bases in between. The germline V gene encodes CDR1 MNHNY and CDR2 SVGAGI (reference sequence). For the CDR3, the DNA is TGTGCCAGCAGTCCGGACGGGTTCTCTGGAAACACCATATATTTT. It is translated as CASSPDGFSGNTIYF.

The rearrangement uses TRBV5-4 and TRBJ2-1; TRBD1 might be the D (5 bases). Germline lookup yields CDR1 SGHNT and CDR2 YYREEE (reference sequence). V was trimmed by 4 bases and J by 0 bases, leaving 14 bases between them. CDR3 length equals 16 residues. CDR3 sequence: CASSPPQGFSYNEQFF. For the CDR3, the DNA is TGTGCCAGCAGCCCGCCTCAGGGCTTCTCCTACAATGAGCAGTTCTTC.

The rearrangement joins TRBV7-9 to TRBJ2-7; the D gene is possibly TRBD2 (6 bases). V was trimmed by 8 bases and J by 2 bases, leaving 7 bases between them. This CDR3 spans 11 amino acids. Germline V gene data show CDR1 as SEHNR and CDR2 as FQNEAQ (reference sequence). CDR3 amino acids: CASRGTYEQYF. The CDR3 DNA follows: TGTGCCAGCCGGGGGACCTACGAGCAGTACTTC.